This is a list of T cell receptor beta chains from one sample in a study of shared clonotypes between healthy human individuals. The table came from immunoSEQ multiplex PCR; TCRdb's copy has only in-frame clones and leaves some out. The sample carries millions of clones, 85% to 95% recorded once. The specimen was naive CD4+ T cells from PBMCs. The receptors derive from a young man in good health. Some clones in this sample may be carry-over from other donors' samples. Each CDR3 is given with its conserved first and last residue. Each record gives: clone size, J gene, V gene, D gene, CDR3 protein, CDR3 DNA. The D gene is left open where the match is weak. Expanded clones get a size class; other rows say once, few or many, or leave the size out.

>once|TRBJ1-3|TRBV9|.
CASSVVSGIGNTIYF
TGTGCCAGCAGCGTAGTTTCAGGGATCGGAAACACCATATATTTT
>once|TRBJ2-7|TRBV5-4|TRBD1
CASSPPGQGRIPGTYEQYF
TGTGCCAGCAGCCCGCCGGGACAGGGGAGAATTCCCGGAACCTACGAGCAGTACTTC
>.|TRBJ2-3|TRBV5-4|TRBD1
CASSLGQGWDTQYF
TGTGCCAGCAGCTTGGGACAGGGGTGGGATACGCAGTATTTT
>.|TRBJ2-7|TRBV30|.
CAWSRFTVNRVEQYF
TGTGCCTGGAGTCGCTTTACGGTAAACAGGGTCGAGCAGTACTTC
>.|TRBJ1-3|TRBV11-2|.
CASSLGLGGNTIYF
TGTGCCAGCAGCTTAGGACTTGGGGGAAACACCATATATTTT
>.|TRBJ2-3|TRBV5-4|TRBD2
CASSLDRLAGVTDTQYF
TGTGCCAGCAGCTTGGACAGACTAGCGGGAGTAACAGATACGCAGTATTTT
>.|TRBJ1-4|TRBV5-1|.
CASSSDGATNEKLFF
TGCGCCAGCAGCTCGGACGGTGCAACTAATGAAAAACTGTTTTTT
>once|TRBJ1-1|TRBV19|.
CASSIRGGRTEAFF
TGTGCCAGTAGTATCCGGGGAGGAAGGACTGAAGCTTTCTTT
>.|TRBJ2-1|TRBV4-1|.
CASSQGVLQGYNEQFF
TGCGCCAGCAGCCAAGGGGTCCTACAGGGATACAATGAGCAGTTCTTC
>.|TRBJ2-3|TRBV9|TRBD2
CASSVDILLAGAGDTQYF
TGTGCCAGCAGCGTAGATATCTTGCTAGCGGGAGCGGGAGATACGCAGTATTTT
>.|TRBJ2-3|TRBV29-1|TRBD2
CSAGTSGKDTQYF
TGCAGCGCCGGGACTAGCGGGAAGGATACGCAGTATTTT
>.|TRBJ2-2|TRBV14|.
CASSGTLNTGELFF
TGTGCCAGCAGCGGGACATTGAACACCGGGGAGCTGTTTTTT
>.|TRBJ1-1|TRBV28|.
CASTSPRGHNTEAFF
TGTGCCAGCACCTCCCCCCGGGGCCACAACACTGAAGCTTTCTTT
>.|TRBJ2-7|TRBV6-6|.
CASTRGYEQYF
TGTGCCAGCACCCGGGGCTACGAGCAGTACTTC
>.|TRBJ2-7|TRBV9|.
CASSVDGGVTYEQYF
TGTGCCAGCAGCGTAGACGGGGGCGTCACCTACGAGCAGTACTTC
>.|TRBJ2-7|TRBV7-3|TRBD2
CASSIFTSGRSYEQYF
TGTGCCAGCAGCATCTTTACTAGCGGGCGTTCGTACGAGCAGTACTTC
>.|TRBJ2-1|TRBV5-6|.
CASSSRGFNEQFF
TGTGCCAGCAGCTCCCGGGGGTTCAATGAGCAGTTCTTC
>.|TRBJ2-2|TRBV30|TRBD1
CAWSSGTGGLFF
TGTGCCTGGAGTTCCGGGACAGGCGGGCTGTTTTTT
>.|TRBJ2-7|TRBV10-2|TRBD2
CASKASGNSYEQYF
TGCGCCAGCAAGGCTAGCGGGAACTCCTACGAGCAGTACTTC
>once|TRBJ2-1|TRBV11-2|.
CASSLLGYLSYNEQFF
TGTGCCAGCAGCTTATTGGGCTACCTCTCCTACAATGAGCAGTTCTTC
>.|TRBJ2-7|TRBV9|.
CASSVRGGGEQYF
TGTGCCAGCAGCGTCAGGGGTGGGGGCGAGCAGTACTTC
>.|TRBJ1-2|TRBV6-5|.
CASSYGGVGYGYTF
TGTGCCAGCAGTTACGGTGGGGTCGGTTATGGCTACACCTTC
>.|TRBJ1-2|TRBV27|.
CASRPQPRGGYGYTF
TGTGCCAGCAGACCTCAACCGAGGGGTGGCTATGGCTACACCTTC
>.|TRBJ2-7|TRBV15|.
CATSRGTYEQYF
TGTGCCACCAGCAGAGGCACCTACGAGCAGTACTTC
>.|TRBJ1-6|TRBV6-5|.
CASSQILTAKSLHF
TGTGCCAGCAGTCAGATCTTGACCGCTAAATCCCTCCACTTT
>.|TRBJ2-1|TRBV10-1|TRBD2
CASSTGTSGSIDEQFF
TGCGCCAGCAGTACCGGGACTAGCGGGAGTATCGATGAGCAGTTCTTC
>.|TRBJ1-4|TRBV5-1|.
CASSLASGGGEKLFF
TGCGCCAGCAGCTTGGCCTCGGGGGGTGGTGAAAAACTGTTTTTT
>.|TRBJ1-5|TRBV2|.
CASSVRGSNNQPQHF
TGTGCCAGCAGTGTTCGTGGATCAAACAATCAGCCCCAGCATTTT
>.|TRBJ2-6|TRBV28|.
CASTNFGAGANVLTF
TGTGCCAGCACCAATTTTGGTGCTGGGGCCAACGTCCTGACTTTC
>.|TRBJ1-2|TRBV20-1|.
CSASGRGYTF
TGCAGTGCCTCAGGGAGGGGCTACACCTTC
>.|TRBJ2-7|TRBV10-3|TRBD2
CAISAGGLAGEQYF
TGTGCCATCAGTGCGGGGGGGCTAGCTGGGGAGCAGTACTTC
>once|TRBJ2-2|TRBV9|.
CASSSNWDFFAGELFF
TGTGCCAGCAGCTCAAACTGGGACTTTTTTGCCGGGGAGCTGTTTTTT
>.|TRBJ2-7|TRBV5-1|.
CASSLAGYYEQYF
TGCGCCAGCAGCCTCGCAGGGTACTACGAGCAGTACTTC
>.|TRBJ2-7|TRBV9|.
CASSVIPPYEQYF
TGTGCCAGCAGCGTCATTCCTCCCTACGAGCAGTACTTC
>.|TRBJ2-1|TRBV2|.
CATSTLPSYNEQFF
TGTGCCACCTCGACTCTACCCTCCTACAATGAGCAGTTCTTC
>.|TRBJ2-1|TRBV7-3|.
CASSSGSSYNEQFF
TGTGCCAGCAGCTCCGGGAGCTCCTACAATGAGCAGTTCTTC
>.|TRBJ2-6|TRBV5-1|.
CASSLSLSGANVLTF
TGCGCCAGCAGCTTGAGCCTCTCTGGGGCCAACGTCCTGACTTTC
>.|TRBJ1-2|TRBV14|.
CASSRGVYGYTF
TGTGCCAGCAGTCGGGGAGTTTATGGCTACACCTTC
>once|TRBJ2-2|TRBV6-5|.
CASSPQTLNTGELFF
TGTGCCAGCAGCCCCCAGACCCTAAACACCGGGGAGCTGTTTTTT
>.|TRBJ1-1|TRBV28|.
CASSLQGSRAEAFF
TGTGCCAGCAGTTTACAGGGGTCGCGCGCTGAAGCTTTCTTT
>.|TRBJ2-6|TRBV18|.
CASSPTGGANVLTF
TGTGCCAGCTCACCCACGGGCGGGGCCAACGTCCTGACTTTC
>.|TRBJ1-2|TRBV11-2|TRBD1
CASSSLGTGYYGYTF
TGTGCCAGCAGCTCGCTTGGGACAGGTTACTATGGCTACACCTTC
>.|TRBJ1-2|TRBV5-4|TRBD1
CASSLRQGAHGYTF
TGTGCCAGCAGCTTAAGACAGGGGGCGCACGGCTACACCTTC
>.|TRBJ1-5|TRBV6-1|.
CASSEAAVYSNQPQHF
TGTGCCAGCAGTGAAGCTGCGGTATATAGCAATCAGCCCCAGCATTTT
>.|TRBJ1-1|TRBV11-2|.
CASTLYPPEAFF
TGTGCCAGCACCTTATACCCCCCTGAAGCTTTCTTT
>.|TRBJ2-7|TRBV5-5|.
CASSLVEGPYEQYF
TGTGCCAGCAGCTTAGTCGAGGGACCCTACGAGCAGTACTTC
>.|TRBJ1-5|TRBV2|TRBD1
CASKGQGPRDQPQHF
TGTGCCAGCAAGGGACAGGGTCCTCGAGATCAGCCCCAGCATTTT
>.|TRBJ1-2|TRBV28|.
CASSSPRFRSRTANYGYTF
TGTGCCAGCAGTTCCCCACGATTCCGAAGTCGGACGGCGAACTATGGCTACACCTTC
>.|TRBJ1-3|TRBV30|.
CAWSREISGNTIYF
TGTGCCTGGAGTCGCGAGATCTCTGGAAACACCATATATTTT
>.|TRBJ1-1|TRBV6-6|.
CASRLNFMNTEAFF
TGTGCCAGCAGACTCAATTTTATGAACACTGAAGCTTTCTTT
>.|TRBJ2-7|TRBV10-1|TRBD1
CASSLPGQETYEQYF
TGCGCCAGCAGCCTACCGGGACAGGAAACCTACGAGCAGTACTTC
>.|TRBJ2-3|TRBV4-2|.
CASSQEGAEGTDTQYF
TGTGCCAGCAGCCAAGAAGGCGCCGAGGGTACGGATACGCAGTATTTT
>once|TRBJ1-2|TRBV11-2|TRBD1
CASSSRQGYGYTF
TGTGCCAGCAGCTCAAGACAGGGCTATGGCTACACCTTC
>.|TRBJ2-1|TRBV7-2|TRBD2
CASSPRTSGSSYNEQFF
TGTGCCAGCAGCCCTAGGACTAGCGGGAGCTCCTACAATGAGCAGTTCTTC
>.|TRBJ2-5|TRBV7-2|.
CASSLEGQVETQYF
TGTGCCAGCAGCTTAGAGGGGCAGGTAGAGACCCAGTACTTC